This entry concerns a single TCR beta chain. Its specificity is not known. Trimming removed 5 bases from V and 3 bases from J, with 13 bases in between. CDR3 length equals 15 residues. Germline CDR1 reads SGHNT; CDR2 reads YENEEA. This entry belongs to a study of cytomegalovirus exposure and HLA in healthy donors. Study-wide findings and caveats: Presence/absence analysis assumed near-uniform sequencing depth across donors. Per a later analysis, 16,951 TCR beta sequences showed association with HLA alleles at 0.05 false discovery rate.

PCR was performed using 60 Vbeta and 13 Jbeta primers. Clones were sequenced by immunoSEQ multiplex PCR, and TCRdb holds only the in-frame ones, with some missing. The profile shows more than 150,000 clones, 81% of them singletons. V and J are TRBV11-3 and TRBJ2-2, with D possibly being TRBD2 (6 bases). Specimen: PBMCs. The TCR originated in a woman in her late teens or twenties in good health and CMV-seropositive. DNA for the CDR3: TGTGCCAGCAGCCCGATGTGGGGGGACACCGGGGAGCTGTTTTTT. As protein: CASSPMWGDTGELFF.